Given below is one T cell receptor beta chain in context. As yet, its antigen is unknown. The table came from immunoSEQ multiplex PCR; TCRdb's copy has only in-frame clones and leaves some out. The sample holds roughly 62,000 clones, 79% seen once. The entry originates in a study of siplizumab effects on memory and regulatory T cells. Germline loops: CDR1 SGHRS, CDR2 YFSETQ. CDR3 length equals 18 residues. The V and J ends lost 4 bases and 0 bases respectively, with 17 bases between them. Overall study findings and caveats: Naive T cells apparently outstripped memory cells in diversity and seemed major alloresponse contributors.

Sequenced sample: memory CD4+ T cells sorted from blood. The V call is TRBV5-1, the J call TRBJ1-6, with D possibly TRBD1 on 5 matching bases. This receptor was obtained from a human donor in good health. The CDR3 is CASSRDSRASSYNSPLHF. The DNA of the CDR3 is TGCGCCAGCAGCAGAGACAGTAGGGCGAGCTCCTATAATTCACCCCTCCACTTT.